These T cell receptor beta chains were read from a single sample in a study of shared clonotypes between healthy human individuals. Generated by immunoSEQ multiplex PCR, the TCRdb table keeps only in-frame clones and is missing some. The table records approximately 940,000 clones, approximately 80% of them present only once. Specimen: memory CD4+ T cells sorted from blood. Receptors were obtained from a man younger than 35 in good health. CDR3s include the opening cysteine and the closing phenylalanine or tryptophan. The order of the fields is D gene, clone size, V gene, J gene, CDR3 protein, CDR3 DNA. The D gene is left open where the match is weak. The size entry is marked missing in some rows and otherwise reads once, few, many or a size class.

>.|few|TRBV2|TRBJ2-1
CASSTSRGYNEQFF
TGTGCCAGCAGTACCTCTCGGGGTTACAATGAGCAGTTCTTC
>.|.|TRBV27|TRBJ1-1
CASTRDGFNTEAFF
TGTGCCAGCACCCGGGACGGCTTCAACACTGAAGCTTTCTTT
>.|.|TRBV21-1|TRBJ2-1
CASSKKRETNDNEQFF
TGTGCCAGCAGCAAAAAGCGGGAGACCAACGACAATGAGCAGTTCTTC
>TRBD1|few|TRBV19|TRBJ2-6
CASSGQGAGANVLTF
TGTGCCAGTAGTGGACAGGGGGCTGGGGCCAACGTCCTGACTTTC
>TRBD2|.|TRBV2|TRBJ2-7
CASMSASGGTGIYEQYF
TGTGCCAGCATGTCGGCTAGCGGGGGGACCGGGATATACGAGCAGTACTTC
>.|.|TRBV7-2|TRBJ2-3
CASSFLTDTQYF
TGTGCCAGCAGCTTTCTCACAGATACGCAGTATTTT
>TRBD1|.|TRBV7-2|TRBJ2-5
CASRQGQGGSQYF
TGTGCCAGCAGGCAGGGACAGGGGGGGTCCCAGTACTTC
>TRBD1|.|TRBV28|TRBJ2-7
CATSTGPYEQYF
TGTGCCACCTCGACAGGGCCCTACGAGCAGTACTTC
>TRBD1|few|TRBV6-1|TRBJ1-6
CASSEWLQQGASFNSPLHF
TGTGCCAGCAGTGAATGGTTACAGCAGGGGGCTTCTTTTAATTCACCCCTCCACTTT
>.|.|TRBV5-6|TRBJ1-4
CASSSRERAGEKLFF
TGTGCCAGCAGCTCACGGGAACGTGCGGGCGAGAAACTGTTTTTT
>.|few|TRBV27|TRBJ1-1
CASPQGDRRNTEAFF
TGTGCCAGCCCCCAAGGGGACCGCCGGAACACTGAAGCTTTCTTT
>.|.|TRBV30|TRBJ1-5
CAWSVRRGGGNQPQHF
TGTGCCTGGAGTGTACGAAGAGGGGGAGGCAATCAGCCCCAGCATTTT
>TRBD1|.|TRBV5-1|TRBJ2-3
CASSWTGGEGDTQYF
TGCGCCAGCAGCTGGACAGGGGGCGAGGGAGATACGCAGTATTTT
>TRBD1|.|TRBV7-8|TRBJ2-3
CASSSGQGSTDTQYF
TGTGCCAGCAGCTCGGGACAGGGGAGCACAGATACGCAGTATTTT
>.|.|TRBV4-1|TRBJ2-5
CASSQGRGGPGETQYF
TGCGCCAGCAGCCAAGGGAGGGGGGGCCCAGGAGAGACCCAGTACTTC
>.|few|TRBV29-1|TRBJ1-1
CSVDGGTSAFF
TGCAGCGTTGATGGCGGGACTAGTGCTTTCTTT
>.|.|TRBV5-1|TRBJ1-4
CASHDSNEKLFF
TGCGCCAGCCACGACAGTAATGAAAAACTGTTTTTT
>.|.|TRBV9|TRBJ2-1
CASSVVGQGGEQFF
TGTGCCAGCAGCGTAGTTGGCCAAGGGGGTGAGCAGTTCTTC
>.|once|TRBV5-1|TRBJ2-5
CASSLGSRGGWETQYF
TGCGCCAGCAGCTTGGGATCGCGCGGGGGCTGGGAGACCCAGTACTTC
>.|.|TRBV7-2|TRBJ2-3
CASSLANTDTQYF
TGTGCCAGCAGCTTAGCTAACACAGATACGCAGTATTTT
>.|.|TRBV11-2|TRBJ2-1
CASSRGGSYNEQFF
TGTGCCAGCAGCCGAGGTGGCTCCTACAATGAGCAGTTCTTC
>.|.|TRBV4-3|TRBJ1-6
CASSQEQGSYNSPLHF
TGCGCCAGCAGCCAAGAGCAGGGATCCTATAATTCACCCCTCCACTTT
>.|.|TRBV6-1|TRBJ2-3
CASSEALTVSTDTQYF
TGTGCCAGCAGTGAAGCGCTAACAGTAAGCACAGATACGCAGTATTTT
>TRBD2|.|TRBV11-2|TRBJ2-1
CASSSDSSGDYNEQFF
TGTGCCAGCAGCTCCGATTCTAGCGGGGACTACAATGAGCAGTTCTTC
>TRBD2|few|TRBV27|TRBJ2-1
CASSFASGGAKYNEQFF
TGTGCCAGCAGTTTTGCTAGCGGGGGAGCTAAATACAATGAGCAGTTCTTC
>.|.|TRBV7-8|TRBJ2-3
CASSFYGSSTDTQYF
TGTGCCAGCAGCTTCTACGGCTCCAGCACAGATACGCAGTATTTT
>TRBD2|few|TRBV10-3|TRBJ2-7
CAISEGLGSGSDEQYF
TGTGCCATCAGTGAGGGGTTGGGTAGCGGGAGCGACGAGCAGTACTTC
>.|.|TRBV5-1|TRBJ2-7
CASSFLGGPYEQYF
TGCGCCAGCAGCTTCTTGGGCGGACCCTACGAGCAGTACTTC
>.|.|TRBV7-6|TRBJ2-7
CASSLQRQTYEQYF
TGTGCCAGCAGCTTACAGCGGCAAACCTACGAGCAGTACTTC
>.|.|TRBV6-5|TRBJ2-1
CASRRTRGEQFF
TGTGCCAGCAGAAGAACGCGGGGTGAGCAGTTCTTC
>.|.|TRBV6-1|TRBJ1-5
CASSEYSNNQPQHF
TGTGCCAGCAGTGAGTACAGCAACAATCAGCCCCAGCATTTT
>.|few|TRBV5-1|TRBJ1-2
CASSPEGQGRGGYTF
TGCGCCAGCAGCCCAGAAGGGCAGGGGCGGGGTGGCTACACCTTC
>.|.|TRBV5-1|TRBJ2-7
CASSPRSPVGSYEQYF
TGCGCCAGCAGCCCCCGGTCCCCGGTCGGCTCCTACGAGCAGTACTTC
>.|.|TRBV6-1|TRBJ1-5
CASSQGGGIGGSNQPQHF
TGTGCCAGCAGTCAAGGGGGGGGTATTGGTGGAAGCAATCAGCCCCAGCATTTT
>.|.|TRBV9|TRBJ2-5
CASSVLPLAGAETQYF
TGTGCCAGCAGCGTACTCCCATTAGCTGGAGCGGAGACCCAGTACTTC
>TRBD1|.|TRBV19|TRBJ2-2
CASRDRWSTGELFF
TGTGCCAGCCGGGACAGATGGTCCACCGGGGAGCTGTTTTTT
>.|.|TRBV10-3|TRBJ2-1
CAISAGRLSNEQFF
TGTGCCATCAGTGCGGGACGGCTCTCCAATGAGCAGTTCTTC